This T cell receptor (beta chain) was retrieved from a study of blood T cell repertoires in COVID-19. About the study: COVID-19 samples, acute and convalescent, were from the United States, Italy and Spain. T cells, B-cell-depleted T cells, or PBMCs supplied cDNA or gDNA.

Germline V CDR1 and CDR2: MNHEY, SVGAGI. This CDR3 is built from 15 residues. The J segment lost 5 bases and the V segment lost 2 bases, leaving 4 bases of the junction unmatched. Data came from immunoSEQ multiplex PCR; TCRdb stores just in-frame clones and leaves some out. The top ten hold roughly 2% of the sample, which has 70,000 or so clones, roughly 90% seen once. The sample was peripheral blood. This chain uses TRBV6-5 with TRBJ1-1; 11 nucleotides agree with TRBD1. This TCR was recovered from a man aged 30-40 years with acute or convalescent COVID-19. CDR3 bases: TGTGCCAGCAGTTACCGGACAGGGGGCTTTACTGAAGCTTTCTTT. Translated: CASSYRTGGFTEAFF.